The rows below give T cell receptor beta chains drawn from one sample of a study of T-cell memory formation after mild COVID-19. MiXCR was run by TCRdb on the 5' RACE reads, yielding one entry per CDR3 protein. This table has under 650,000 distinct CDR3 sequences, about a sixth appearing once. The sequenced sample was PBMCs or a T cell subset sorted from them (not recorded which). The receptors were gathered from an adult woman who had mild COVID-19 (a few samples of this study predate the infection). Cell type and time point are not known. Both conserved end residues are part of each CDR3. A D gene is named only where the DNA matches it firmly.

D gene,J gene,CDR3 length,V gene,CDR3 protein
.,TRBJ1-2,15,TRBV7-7,CASSLARSGAYGYTF
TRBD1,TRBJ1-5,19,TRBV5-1,CASISTRDRRPGGNQPQHF
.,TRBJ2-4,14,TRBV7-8,CASSLGGDVNIQYF
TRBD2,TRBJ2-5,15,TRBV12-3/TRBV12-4,CASSLVSGRGETQYF
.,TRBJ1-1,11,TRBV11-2,CASSPTGEAFF
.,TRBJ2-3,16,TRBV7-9,CASSLALSGKWNTQYF
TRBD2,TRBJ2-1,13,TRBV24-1,CATSTREIDEQFF
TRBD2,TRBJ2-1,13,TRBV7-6,CASSLTGGEEQFF
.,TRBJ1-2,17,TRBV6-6,CASKENHRPRGVYGYTF
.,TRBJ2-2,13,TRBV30,CAWSVRGIGELFF
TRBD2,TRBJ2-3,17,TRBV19,CASTTTPGLARADTQYF
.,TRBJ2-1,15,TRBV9,CASSVDLRPYNEQFF
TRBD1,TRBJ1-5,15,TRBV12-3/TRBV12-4,CASSFEQGARQPQHF
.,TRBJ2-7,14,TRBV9,CASSGDLGPYEQYF
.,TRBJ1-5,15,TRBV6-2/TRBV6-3,CASSPEGRGNQPQHF
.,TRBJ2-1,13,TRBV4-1,CASSHQGGYEQFF